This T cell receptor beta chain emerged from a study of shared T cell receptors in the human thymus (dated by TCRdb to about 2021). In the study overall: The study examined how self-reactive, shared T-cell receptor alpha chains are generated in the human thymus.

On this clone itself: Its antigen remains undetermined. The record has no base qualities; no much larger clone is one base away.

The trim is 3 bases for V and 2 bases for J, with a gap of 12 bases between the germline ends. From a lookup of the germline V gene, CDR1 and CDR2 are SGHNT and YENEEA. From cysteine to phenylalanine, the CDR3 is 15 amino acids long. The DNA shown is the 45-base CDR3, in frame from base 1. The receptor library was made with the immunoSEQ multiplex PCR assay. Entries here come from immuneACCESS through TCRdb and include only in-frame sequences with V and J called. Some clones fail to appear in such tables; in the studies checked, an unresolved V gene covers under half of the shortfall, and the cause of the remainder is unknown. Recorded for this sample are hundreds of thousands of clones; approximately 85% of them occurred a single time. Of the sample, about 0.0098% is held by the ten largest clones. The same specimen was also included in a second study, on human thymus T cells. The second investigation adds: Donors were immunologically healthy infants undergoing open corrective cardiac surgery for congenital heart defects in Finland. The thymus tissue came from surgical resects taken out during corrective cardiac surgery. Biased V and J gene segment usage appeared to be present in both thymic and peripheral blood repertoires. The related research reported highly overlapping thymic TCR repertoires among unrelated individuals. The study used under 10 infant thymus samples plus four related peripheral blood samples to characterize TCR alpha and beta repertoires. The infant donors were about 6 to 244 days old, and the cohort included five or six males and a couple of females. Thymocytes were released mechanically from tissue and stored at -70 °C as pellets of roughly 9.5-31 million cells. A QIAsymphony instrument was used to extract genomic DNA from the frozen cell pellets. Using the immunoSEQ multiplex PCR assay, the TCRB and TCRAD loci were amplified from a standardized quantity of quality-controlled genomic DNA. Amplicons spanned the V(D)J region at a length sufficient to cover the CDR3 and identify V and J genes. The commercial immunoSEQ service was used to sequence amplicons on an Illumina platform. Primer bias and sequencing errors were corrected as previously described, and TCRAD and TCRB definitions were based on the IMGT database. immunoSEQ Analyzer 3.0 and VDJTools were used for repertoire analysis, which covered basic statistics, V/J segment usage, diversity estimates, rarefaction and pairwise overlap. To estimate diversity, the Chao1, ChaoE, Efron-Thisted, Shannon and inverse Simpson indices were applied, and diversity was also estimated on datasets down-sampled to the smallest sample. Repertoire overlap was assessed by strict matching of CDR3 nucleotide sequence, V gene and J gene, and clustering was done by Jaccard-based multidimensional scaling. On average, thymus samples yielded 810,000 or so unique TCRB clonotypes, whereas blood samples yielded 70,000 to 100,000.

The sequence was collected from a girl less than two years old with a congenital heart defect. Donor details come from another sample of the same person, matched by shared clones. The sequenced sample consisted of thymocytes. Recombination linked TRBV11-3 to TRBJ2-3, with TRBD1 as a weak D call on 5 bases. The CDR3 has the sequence CASSFGREDTDTQYF. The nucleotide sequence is TGTGCCAGCAGCTTCGGCAGGGAAGACACAGATACGCAGTATTTT.